The sequence of this T cell receptor beta chain was determined in a study of shared clonotypes between healthy human individuals. The V end lost 5 bases, the J end lost 3 bases, and 14 bases lay between the germline ends. Germline V gene data show CDR1 as KGHSH and CDR2 as LQKENI. The CDR3 runs to 15 residues. Assay: immunoSEQ multiplex PCR; the TCRdb copy retains only in-frame clones and omits some. The sample shows millions of clones, about 92% of them seen only once. The V and J genes are TRBV18 and TRBJ1-5; no definite D call. Sequenced sample: naive CD4+ T cells from PBMCs. Subset given: CD45RA+ positively selected. This clonotype originated in a man younger than 35 in good health. Some clones in this sample may be carry-over from other donors' samples. CDR3 residues: CASSSIKGLNQPQHF. The CDR3 nucleotides are TGTGCCAGCTCATCTATTAAAGGGCTCAATCAGCCCCAGCATTTT.